One T cell receptor beta chain is described in this entry. The antigen is unknown. This CDR3 comprises 15 residues. From germline, CDR1 is MNHEY and CDR2 SVGAGI. The V and J ends lost 7 bases and 1 base respectively, with 17 bases between them. The sample is drawn from a study of cytomegalovirus exposure and HLA in healthy donors. Study-level background: The Caucasian-associated ancestry cluster held over 65% of roughly 400 genotyped donors.

Whole-study findings and limits: Sequencing likely generated an artifact that appeared as a cluster of highly shared sequence variants.

Primers included in the PCR were 60 Vbeta and 13 Jbeta primers. Profiling relied on immunoSEQ multiplex PCR, and the TCRdb table lists in-frame clones only, not all of them. The sample carries hundreds of thousands of clones, over 65% recorded once. This TCR was recovered from a woman aged 60 to 75 in good health and CMV-seropositive. This chain connects TRBV6-5 to TRBJ2-7; the D gene is possibly TRBD2 (6 bases). Sample: PBMCs. CDR3 sequence: CASTIRGTASYEQYF. DNA of the CDR3: TGTGCCAGCACTATACGAGGGACTGCTTCCTACGAGCAGTACTTC.